This entry concerns a single TCR beta chain. Antigen unknown. This sample is part of a study of T cell responses to AZD1222 COVID-19 vaccine. General study points: Per reports, nearly half of all spike-specific TCRs target regions that are unmutated in variants. Scientists sampled the repertoires only once the peak T cell response had passed.

Sequencing was performed with immunoSEQ multiplex PCR; in TCRdb, only in-frame clones are kept and a portion is missing. The sample has 65,000 to 80,000 clones; around four fifths are singletons. V trimming: 10 bases; J trimming: 7 bases; junction bases outside the gene matches: 3. CDR1 MNHEY and CDR2 SMNVEV come from the germline V gene (reference sequence). The CDR3 has 11 amino acids. The sequenced sample was peripheral blood, obtained 28 days after the second AZD1222 dose. The chain has TRBV27 and TRBJ1-5, with TRBD1 matching over 8 bases. This receptor was obtained from an adult who received the AZD1222 COVID-19 vaccine. CDR3 coding DNA: TGTGCCACCGGGACAGGCCAGCCCCAGCATTTT. This sequence encodes CATGTGQPQHF.